The 17 T cell receptor beta chains below were found in one sample sequenced in a study of control samples from healthy donors and cancer patients. TCRdb's copy holds only in-frame clones and misses some; the assay was immunoSEQ multiplex PCR. Of about 50,000 clones in the sample, 88% were seen once. The specimen was PBMCs. Source of these receptors: a man aged 45 to 65 with head and neck cancer.

The chain is built from TRBV6-1 and TRBJ2-2; TRBD1 matches 9 bases. The germline CDR1 and CDR2 sequences are MNHNS and SASEGT. Trimming at V came to 1 base and at J to 6 bases, leaving 9 bases not matched to a gene. The CDR3 spans 17 residues. The CDR3 is CASSEDRGQGSAGELFF. Here the CDR3 DNA reads TGTGCCAGCAGTGAAGACAGGGGGCAAGGCAGCGCCGGGGAGCTGTTTTTT.

The chain recombines TRBV7-8 with TRBJ2-5; D is ambiguous. The CDR3 is 13 amino acids. V dropped 3 bases and J dropped 4 bases, with 9 bases sitting between them. Germline CDR1 is SGHVS and CDR2 is FQNEAQ. The CDR3, as DNA: TGTGCCAGCAGCTTCTCCGTCCCAGAGACCCAGTACTTC. Residues: CASSFSVPETQYF.

The rearrangement links TRBV29-1 to TRBJ1-4; 8 bases match TRBD1. Germline CDR1 and CDR2: SQVTM and ANQGSEA. Germline trimming cut 7 bases from V and 3 bases from J; bases unmatched to any gene: 4. The CDR3 is made up of 13 amino acids. CDR3: CSASTGANEKLFF. The CDR3 DNA is TGCAGCGCTTCGACAGGGGCTAATGAAAAACTGTTTTTT.

The genes are TRBV28 and TRBJ2-5; TRBD1 matches at 11 bases. The CDR3 has 16 amino acids. After removal of 5 bases from V and 5 bases from J, the junction contained 10 bases not matched to a gene. Looked up from germline, CDR1 is MDHEN and CDR2 is SYDVKM. The CDR3 is CASSPPGQGVTETQYF. The CDR3 coding sequence is TGTGCCAGCAGTCCGCCGGGACAGGGGGTTACGGAGACCCAGTACTTC.

This chain links TRBV6-5 with TRBJ1-1, with a possible D match to TRBD1 (5 bases). This CDR3 has 12 residues. V lost 4 bases and J 7 bases, leaving 10 bases between the germline ends. CDR1 is MNHEY and CDR2 is SVGAGI in the germline V gene. The CDR3 sequence: CASSLMGREAFF. CDR3 in DNA: TGTGCCAGCAGTTTAATGGGACGTGAAGCTTTCTTT.

The gene calls are TRBV29-1 and TRBJ2-2; 12 nucleotides align to TRBD1. This CDR3 spans 16 amino acids. The germline gives CDR1 SQVTM, CDR2 ANQGSEA. V was clipped by 7 bases and J by 4 bases; unmatched bases: 10. In DNA form, the CDR3 reads TGCAGCGCCGGGACAGGGGGCCTTGAGGCCACCGGGGAGCTGTTTTTT. Encoded protein: CSAGTGGLEATGELFF.

The genes are TRBV7-2 and TRBJ2-1, with a tentative D call TRBD1 (6 bases). The CDR3 sequence is 15 residues long. Trimming left V 4 bases short and J 0 bases short, with 10 bases between. Per the germline V gene, CDR1 is SGHTA and CDR2 is FQGNSA. CDR3 nucleotide sequence: TGTGCCAGCAGCTCCGGGACAATCTCCTACAATGAGCAGTTCTTC. Translated: CASSSGTISYNEQFF.

This chain uses TRBV12-5 with TRBJ2-5, with a tentative D call TRBD2 (6 bases). The CDR3 runs 13 residues. The V end was cut by 7 bases, the J end by 1 base, with 10 bases between. CDR1 and CDR2 (germline): LGHNT, FRNRAP. The CDR3 DNA reads TGTGCTAGTGCGGCGGGGCGCCAAGAGACCCAGTACTTC. Translation gives CASAAGRQETQYF.

The rearrangement uses TRBV3-1 (or the pseudogene TRBV3-2) and TRBJ1-2; no clear D. The CDR3 consists of 13 residues. The V end lost 1 base, the J end lost 6 bases, and 9 bases lay between the germline ends. Germline CDR1 LGHDT, CDR2 YNNKEL (reference sequence). CDR3 residues: CASSQGGGNGYTF. DNA of the CDR3: TGTGCCAGCAGCCAAGGTGGAGGAAATGGCTACACCTTC.

The J gene is TRBJ1-2, the V gene TRBV24-1, with D unresolved. The CDR3 length is 16 residues. Germline V gene lookup returns CDR1 KGHDR and CDR2 SFDVKD. The germline V and J ends were trimmed by 7 bases and 2 bases, with 19 bases remaining between them. The CDR3, as DNA: TGTGCCACCAGATACAGTGGCGGGCAGACAAACTATGGCTACACCTTC. It codes for CATRYSGGQTNYGYTF.

This clone was found a few times. J is TRBJ1-2 and V is TRBV11-2, with a tentative D call TRBD1 (6 bases). Germline V CDR1 and CDR2: SGHAT, FQNNGV. CDR3 length: 11 residues. V lost 4 bases to trimming and J lost 8 bases, with 8 bases between them. For the CDR3, the DNA is TGTGCCAGCAGCTCCAGGGGCGGCTACACCTTC. Encoded protein: CASSSRGGYTF.

This chain uses TRBV11-3 with TRBJ1-1; D not resolved. CDR1 is SGHNT, CDR2 YENEEA, per germline. The germline V and J ends were trimmed by 0 bases and 2 bases, with 7 bases remaining between them. The CDR3 covers 14 residues. The CDR3 DNA is TGTGCCAGCAGCTTAGAGTCCAGAAACACTGAAGCTTTCTTT. It yields the protein CASSLESRNTEAFF.

The chain joins TRBV6-2 or TRBV6-3 to TRBJ1-4; weak D call: TRBD1 (5 bases). CDR3 length: 15 amino acids. V lost 1 base to trimming and J lost 5 bases, with 11 bases between them. Germline assignment: CDR1 MNHEY and CDR2 SVGEGT. The CDR3 coding sequence is TGTGCCAGCAGTTACTTAAGGGGAAACAATGAAAAACTGTTTTTT. Its protein is CASSYLRGNNEKLFF.

The J gene is TRBJ1-4, the V gene TRBV5-6; no reliable D call. The ends were cut back, 0 bases at V and 0 bases at J, with 9 bases in the middle. CDR1 and CDR2 (germline): SGHDT, YYEEEE. The CDR3 totals 16 residues. The CDR3 DNA sequence: TGTGCCAGCAGCTTGGAAGCTCCCGCAACTAATGAAAAACTGTTTTTT. Its translation: CASSLEAPATNEKLFF.

This sequence joins TRBV10-1 and TRBJ2-3; tentative D call: TRBD1 (5 bases). The CDR3 length is 15 residues. Germline V CDR1 and CDR2: WNHNN, SYGVQD (reference sequence). V was clipped by 3 bases and J by 2 bases, with 12 bases between them. CDR3 residues: CASSEETDTTDTQYF. The CDR3 DNA reads TGCGCCAGCAGTGAAGAGACAGATACCACAGATACGCAGTATTTT.

The chain recombines TRBV7-9 with TRBJ2-4; no clear D gene. The CDR3 contains 18 residues. The V gene's germline CDR1 is SEHNR and CDR2 FQNEAQ (reference sequence). Between the trimmed V and J ends, which lost 5 bases and 0 bases, there was a span of 20 bases. CDR3 in amino acids: CASSPYDGLLIAKNIQYF. CDR3 DNA sequence: TGTGCCAGCAGCCCCTATGACGGGCTTCTAATAGCCAAAAACATTCAGTACTTC.

The V call is TRBV19, the J call TRBJ1-1; no definite D call. Germline CDR1 is LNHDA and CDR2 is SQIVND (reference sequence). This CDR3 is built from 13 residues. V was trimmed by 5 bases and J by 4 bases, leaving 11 bases between them. The CDR3 region has the DNA TGTGCCAGTAGTGAACAGAGGTCCACTGAAGCTTTCTTT. Protein sequence: CASSEQRSTEAFF.